This TCR beta chain comes out of a study of blood T cells in healthy people across ages. Using a J-beta primer mix together with a sample-barcoded 5' primer, a second PCR was run for roughly 6 to 11 cycles. TCRdb redid the calling of the 5' RACE reads with MiXCR, one entry per CDR3 protein. The table records 900,000 to 950,000 distinct CDR3 sequences, just under 30% of them present only once. Germline trimming cut 3 bases from V and 3 bases from J; bases unmatched to any gene: 5. CDR1 and CDR2 from the germline V gene are SGHRS and YFSETQ. The CDR3 extends over 16 amino acids. At least 5 micrograms of total RNA were extracted per sample. The same data also went into a second study, on T cells of mothers and their children.

The chain links TRBV5-1 to TRBJ2-1, with TRBD2 matching 11 bases. The sequence derives from a middle-aged woman in good health. The sequencing sample was made of blood. This chain's CDR3 is CASSSIAGGLYNEQFF. The CDR3 nucleotides are TGCGCCAGCAGCTCAATAGCGGGGGGGCTCTACAATGAGCAGTTCTTC.